Below, one TCR beta chain is given with its context. Its antigen is not identified. The germline V gene has CDR1 WSHSY and CDR2 SAAADI. The CDR3 has 16 residues. Trimming pared 6 bases from V and 0 bases from J, leaving 12 bases between. This sample is drawn from a study of shared clonotypes between healthy human individuals. Whole-study results and caveats: Memory subsets had estimated richness that was generally smaller than that of naive subsets.

Original methodology: Filtering differed, since immunoSEQ gave only junction sequences and no quality scores. Libraries were prepared by immunoSEQ multiplex PCR; TCRdb keeps only in-frame clonotypes and omits some of them. V, J and clone size are taken as reported in that table, and D and trimming were inferred from the DNA itself. This sample has some 380,000 clones, with about 96% found just once. Donors were Caucasian adults residing in Nashville, Tennessee, USA. The sample consisted of memory CD8+ T cells sorted from blood. The subset denotes: CD45RO+ cells pooled with CCR7-negative TemRA cells. V is TRBV10-2 and J is TRBJ1-6, with D unresolved. This sequence was found in a man in his thirties or forties in good health. The CDR3 sequence is CASSVEGSSYNSPLHF. In DNA form, the CDR3 reads TGCGCCAGCAGCGTGGAGGGAAGCTCCTATAATTCACCCCTCCACTTT.